This passage covers 9 T cell receptor beta chains from one sample sequenced in a study of cytomegalovirus exposure and HLA in healthy donors. The PCR used 60 Vbeta and 13 Jbeta primers. TCRdb keeps only in-frame clones here, not all; method: immunoSEQ multiplex PCR. This table has some 130,000 clones, around 77% appearing once. Material: PBMCs. The receptors originated from a man in his forties or fifties in good health and CMV-seronegative.

The gene calls are TRBV2 and TRBJ2-2; 12 nucleotides agree with TRBD2. In germline, CDR1 is SNHLY, CDR2 FYNNEI. The CDR3 has 14 residues. The trim removed 7 bases at V and 5 bases at J, leaving 2 bases unmatched. The CDR3 loop is CASTGTSGTGELFF. CDR3 sequence (DNA): TGTGCCAGCACTGGGACTAGCGGGACCGGGGAGCTGTTTTTT.

V and J are TRBV6-5 and TRBJ1-5, with unresolved D. CDR1 and CDR2 (germline): MNHEY, SVGAGI. The CDR3 is made up of 14 amino acids. V was trimmed by 2 bases and J by 7 bases, leaving 12 bases between them. CDR3 DNA sequence: TGTGCCAGCAGTTACGGTCCGGGAAGCCAGCCCCAGCATTTT. Translating gives CASSYGPGSQPQHF.

The CDR3: CASSLGRRGKTDTQYF. CDR3 bases: TGTGCCAGCAGCTTAGGTCGGCGGGGAAAGACAGATACGCAGTATTTT. The chain links TRBV11-2 to TRBJ2-3; possible D gene TRBD2, 6 bases. V lost 1 base, J lost 3 bases, and 14 bases lay in between. The germline V gene encodes CDR1 SGHAT and CDR2 FQNNGV. The CDR3 length is 16 residues.

This clone was found once. The chain uses TRBV7-9 and TRBJ2-3; 14 nucleotides align to TRBD2. Trimming removed 5 bases from V and 7 bases from J; junction bases left unmatched: 5. The CDR3 runs 15 residues. Germline-derived CDR1 and CDR2 are SEHNR and FQNEAQ (reference sequence). CDR3: CASSLGLAGGHTQYF. The CDR3 nucleotides read TGTGCCAGCAGCCTTGGACTAGCGGGAGGCCATACGCAGTATTTT.

The V call is TRBV5-6, the J call TRBJ2-7; 8 bases are a match to TRBD2. V lost 0 bases, J lost 9 bases, and 2 bases stayed unmatched. The germline V gene has CDR1 SGHDT and CDR2 YYEEEE. The CDR3 spans 12 residues. The CDR3 DNA sequence: TGTGCCAGCAGCTTGGACGGGGGGGGGCAGTACTTC. This codes for CASSLDGGGQYF.

The chain recombines TRBV4-3 with TRBJ2-1; 8 nucleotides agree with TRBD2. The CDR3 contains 16 residues. V dropped 0 bases and J dropped 7; count of bases not matched to a gene: 8. Germline CDR1 LGHNA, CDR2 YSLEER. The CDR3 DNA sequence: TGCGCCAGCAGCCAAGATCTGAGCGGGAGCGGAAATGAGCAGTTCTTC. Amino acid sequence: CASSQDLSGSGNEQFF.

The CDR3 loop is CASSSPRNEQFF. The CDR3 DNA follows: TGTGCCAGCAGCTCCCCTAGGAATGAGCAGTTCTTC. The J gene is TRBJ2-1, the V gene TRBV7-8; unclear D gene. The CDR3 has 12 amino acids. Germline V gene sequence: CDR1 SGHVS, CDR2 FQNEAQ. Trimming removed 4 bases from V and 7 bases from J, with 8 bases in between.

The chain couples TRBV27 to TRBJ2-5, with 8 bases aligning to TRBD1. V gave up 6 bases and J gave up 5 bases; unmatched junction bases: 8. CDR3 length: 14 amino acids. Germline V gives CDR1 MNHEY, CDR2 SMNVEV (reference sequence). CDR3 nucleotide sequence: TGTGCCAGCAGGAAACAGGGGGGTGGCGAGACCCAGTACTTC. Translation gives CASRKQGGGETQYF.

The rearrangement joins TRBV19 to TRBJ1-2; 7 nucleotides match TRBD1. V dropped 1 base and J dropped 7; count of bases not matched to a gene: 6. This CDR3 has 14 amino acids. Germline V gene data show CDR1 as LNHDA and CDR2 as SQIVND (reference sequence). The CDR3 is CASSIGYRGSGYTF. The CDR3 DNA is TGTGCCAGTAGTATAGGCTACAGGGGAAGTGGCTACACCTTC. Using reference TRBV19 and TRBJ1-2 for the parts outside the CDR3, the full variable domain is DGGITQSPKYLFRKEGQNVTLSCEQNLNHDAMYWYRQDPGQGLRLIYYSQIVNDFQKGDIAEGYSVSREKKESFPLTVTSAQKNPTAFYLCASSIGYRGSGYTFGSGTRLTVV.